This T cell receptor beta chain is drawn from a study of identical twins. Concerning this clonotype itself: Antigen unknown.

This CDR3 spans 12 amino acids. Trimming pared 6 bases from V and 4 bases from J, leaving 6 bases between. Study-level findings and limits: Compared with unrelated sharing, twin-shared out-of-frame alpha sequences had more low-probability sequences.

In TCRdb, the 5' RACE reads were re-called with MiXCR into one record per CDR3 protein. The repertoire holds hundreds of thousands of distinct CDR3 sequences, with 20% to 25% as singletons. The same data also contributed to another study, on yellow fever vaccine responses in identical twins.

The chain couples TRBV12-3 or TRBV12-4 to TRBJ2-2; D uncertain. Sequences were obtained from CD4+ T cells sorted from blood. This TCR derives from a young woman in good health. The CDR3 loop reads CASRYTTGELFF. CDR3 DNA: TGTGCCAGCAGGTACACCACCGGGGAGCTGTTTTTT.